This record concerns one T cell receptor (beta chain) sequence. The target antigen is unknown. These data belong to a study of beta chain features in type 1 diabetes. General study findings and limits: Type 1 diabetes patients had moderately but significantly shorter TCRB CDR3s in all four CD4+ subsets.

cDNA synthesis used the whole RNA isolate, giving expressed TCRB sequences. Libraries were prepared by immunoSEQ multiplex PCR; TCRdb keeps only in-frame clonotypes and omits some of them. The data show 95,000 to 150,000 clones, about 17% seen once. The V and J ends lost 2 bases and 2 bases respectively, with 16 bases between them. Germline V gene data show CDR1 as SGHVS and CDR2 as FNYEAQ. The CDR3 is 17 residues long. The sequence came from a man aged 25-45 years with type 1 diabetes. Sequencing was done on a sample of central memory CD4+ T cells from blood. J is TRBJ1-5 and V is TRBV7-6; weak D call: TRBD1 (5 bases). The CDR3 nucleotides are TGTGCCAGCAGCTTATGGGAAGGGGCGGTTGGCAATCAGCCCCAGCATTTT. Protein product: CASSLWEGAVGNQPQHF.